The clone carrying this TCR beta chain has just one count. The data belong to a study of CD8 T cells in Susac syndrome. TCR beta from blood CD8+ and CD4+ T cells was sequenced. The multiple sclerosis controls were treatment-naive patients, and their relapsing-remitting disease was stable or active. Negative isolation yielded CD4+ and CD8+ T cells, and FACS enriched TEMRA cells. V shed 0 bases and J shed 2 bases, with 22 bases lying between them. Germline loops: CDR1 MNHEY, CDR2 SMNVEV (reference sequence). The CDR3 consists of 19 residues. Random hexamers served to reverse transcribe about 0.45 to 1 ug RNA. The TCR beta CDR3 was amplified by immunoSEQ multiplex PCR across 54 Vbeta, 13 Jbeta. TCRdb reprocessed the immunoSEQ multiplex PCR reads via MiXCR and lists one record per CDR3 protein. The data hold hundreds of thousands of distinct CDR3 sequences, with approximately 90% observed a single time.

This chain connects TRBV27 to TRBJ1-2; a possible D gene is TRBD1 (6 bases). The sequence came from a human donor with multiple sclerosis. Sequenced material: CD8+ T cells from PBMCs. Here the CDR3 DNA reads TGTGCCAGCAGTTTATCCGCTCCGCCCAGGGGCCACTCAAACTATGGCTACACCTTC. Its translation: CASSLSAPPRGHSNYGYTF.